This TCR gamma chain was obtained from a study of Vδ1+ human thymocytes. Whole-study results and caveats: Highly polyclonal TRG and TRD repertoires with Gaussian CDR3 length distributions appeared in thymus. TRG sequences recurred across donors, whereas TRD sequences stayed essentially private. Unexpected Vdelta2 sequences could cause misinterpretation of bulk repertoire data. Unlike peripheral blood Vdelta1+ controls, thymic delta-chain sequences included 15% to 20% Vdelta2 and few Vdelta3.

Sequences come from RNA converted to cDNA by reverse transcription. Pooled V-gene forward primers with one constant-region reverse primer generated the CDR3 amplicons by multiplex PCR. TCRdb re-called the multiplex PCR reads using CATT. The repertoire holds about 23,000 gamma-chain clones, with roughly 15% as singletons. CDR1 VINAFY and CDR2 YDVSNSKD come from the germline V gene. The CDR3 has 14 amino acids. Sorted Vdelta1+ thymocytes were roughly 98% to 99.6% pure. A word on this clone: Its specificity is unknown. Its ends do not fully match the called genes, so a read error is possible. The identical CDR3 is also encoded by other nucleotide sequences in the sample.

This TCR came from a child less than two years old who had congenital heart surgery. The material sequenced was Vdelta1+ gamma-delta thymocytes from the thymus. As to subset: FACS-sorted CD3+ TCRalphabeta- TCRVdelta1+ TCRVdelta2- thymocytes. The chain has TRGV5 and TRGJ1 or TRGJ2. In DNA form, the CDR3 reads TGTGCCACCTGGGACAGCCCCCTTTATTATAAGAAACTTTTT. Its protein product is CATWDSPLYYKKLF.